The 2 T cell receptor beta chains presented below share a single source sample, sequenced in a study of blood T cell repertoires in COVID-19. Data came from immunoSEQ multiplex PCR; TCRdb stores just in-frame clones and leaves some out. Among about 180,000 clones listed, around 83% were seen once. Sequenced: peripheral blood. The receptors here all came from a human donor in a cohort sampled during active COVID-19.

V usage is TRBV5-1 and J usage is TRBJ2-7; TRBD1 matches 7 bases. The CDR3 consists of 15 residues. Per the germline V gene, CDR1 is SGHRS and CDR2 is YFSETQ. Trimming cost V 3 bases and J 2 bases; bases outside gene matches: 8. This chain's CDR3 is CASSSPPTGTYEQYF. DNA of the CDR3: TGCGCCAGCAGCTCCCCCCCGACAGGGACCTACGAGCAGTACTTC.

The rearrangement uses TRBV6-6 and TRBJ1-5, with unresolved D. This CDR3 contains 14 residues. CDR1 is MNHNY, CDR2 SVGAGI, per germline (reference sequence). With 7 bases removed from V and 2 bases from J, the gap between germline ends came to 12 bases. In DNA, the CDR3 is TGTGCCAGCACCTTCTTAGGAGGCAATCAGCCCCAGCATTTT. It is translated as CASTFLGGNQPQHF.